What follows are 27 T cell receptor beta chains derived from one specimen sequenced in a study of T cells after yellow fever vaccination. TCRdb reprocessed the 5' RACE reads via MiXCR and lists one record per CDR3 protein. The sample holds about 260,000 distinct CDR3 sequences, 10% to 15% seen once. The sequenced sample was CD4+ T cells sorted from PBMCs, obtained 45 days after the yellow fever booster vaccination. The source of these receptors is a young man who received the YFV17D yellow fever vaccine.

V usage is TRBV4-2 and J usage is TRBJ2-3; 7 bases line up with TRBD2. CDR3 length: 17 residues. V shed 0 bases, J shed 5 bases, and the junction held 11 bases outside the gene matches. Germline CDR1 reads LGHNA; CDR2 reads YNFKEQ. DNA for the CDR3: TGTGCCAGCAGCCAAGATCCCCCTAGCGGAGGGAGAGATACGCAGTATTTT. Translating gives CASSQDPPSGGRDTQYF.

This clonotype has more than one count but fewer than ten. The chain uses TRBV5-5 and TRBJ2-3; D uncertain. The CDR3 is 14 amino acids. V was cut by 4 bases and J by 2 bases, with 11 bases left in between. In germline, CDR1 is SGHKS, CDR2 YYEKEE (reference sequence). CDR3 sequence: CASSPLINTDTQYF. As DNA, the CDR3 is TGTGCCAGCAGCCCTTTGATCAACACAGATACGCAGTATTTT.

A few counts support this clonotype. DNA of the CDR3: TGTGCCAGCAGCCTCCCCCCCGGCAGGGTCCGGGACGGAACCTACGAGCAGTACTTC. It translates to CASSLPPGRVRDGTYEQYF. The V call is TRBV7-8, the J call TRBJ2-7; D may correspond to TRBD1 or TRBD2 (5 bases each). V lost 5 bases to trimming and J lost 2 bases, with 28 bases between them. This CDR3 comprises 19 residues. CDR1 and CDR2 from the germline V gene are SGHVS and FQNEAQ.

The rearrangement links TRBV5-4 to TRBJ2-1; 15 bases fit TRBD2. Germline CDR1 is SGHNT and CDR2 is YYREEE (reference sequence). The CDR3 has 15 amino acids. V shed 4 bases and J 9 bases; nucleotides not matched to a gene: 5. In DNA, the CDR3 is TGTGCCAGCAGCCCCGGACTAGCGGGAGGGGTTGAGCAGTTCTTC. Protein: CASSPGLAGGVEQFF.

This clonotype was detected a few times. The CDR3 nucleotides are TGCAGTGCTAGAGATCCGGCTAGCGGGAGTGTGGGGGAGCTGTTTTTT. Residues: CSARDPASGSVGELFF. The chain has TRBV20-1 and TRBJ2-2; 10 bases map to TRBD2. Germline CDR1 is DFQATT and CDR2 is SNEGSKA (reference sequence). This CDR3 has 16 residues. J gave up 8 bases and V 0 bases, and 9 bases lay outside the gene matches.

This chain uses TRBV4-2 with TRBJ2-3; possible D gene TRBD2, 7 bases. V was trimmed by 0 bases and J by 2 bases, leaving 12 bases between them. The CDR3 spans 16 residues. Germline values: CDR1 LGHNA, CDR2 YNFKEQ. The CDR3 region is CASSQEARGLTDTQYF. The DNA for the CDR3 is TGTGCCAGCAGCCAAGAGGCGCGGGGGCTCACAGATACGCAGTATTTT.

The CDR3 here is CASSPGSPRVEQFF. CDR3 sequence (DNA): TGTGCCAGCTCACCAGGTTCCCCCCGCGTTGAGCAGTTCTTC. The chain carries TRBV18 and TRBJ2-1; no reliable D call. The V end lost 2 bases, the J end lost 9 bases, and 14 bases lay between the germline ends. CDR3 length: 14 amino acids. From germline, CDR1 is KGHSH and CDR2 LQKENI.

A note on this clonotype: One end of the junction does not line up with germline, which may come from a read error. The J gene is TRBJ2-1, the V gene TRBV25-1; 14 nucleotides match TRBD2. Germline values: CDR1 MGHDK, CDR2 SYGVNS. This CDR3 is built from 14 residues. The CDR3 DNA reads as TGTGCCGGCAGCGCTGGACAGGGGACTAGCGGGAGCCTCTTC. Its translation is CAGSAGQGTSGSLF.

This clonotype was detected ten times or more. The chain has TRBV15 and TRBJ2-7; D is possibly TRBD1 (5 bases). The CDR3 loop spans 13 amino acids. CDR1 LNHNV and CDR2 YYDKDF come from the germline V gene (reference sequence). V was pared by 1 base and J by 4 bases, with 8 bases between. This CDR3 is CATSRGDSYEQYF. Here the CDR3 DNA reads TGTGCCACCAGCAGAGGCGACAGTTACGAGCAGTACTTC.

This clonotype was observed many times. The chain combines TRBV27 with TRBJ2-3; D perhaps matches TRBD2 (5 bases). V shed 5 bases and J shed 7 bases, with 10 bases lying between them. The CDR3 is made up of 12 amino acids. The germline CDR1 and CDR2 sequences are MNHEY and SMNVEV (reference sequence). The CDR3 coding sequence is TGTGCCAGCAGTCCCTTCGGGAATACGCAGTATTTT. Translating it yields CASSPFGNTQYF.

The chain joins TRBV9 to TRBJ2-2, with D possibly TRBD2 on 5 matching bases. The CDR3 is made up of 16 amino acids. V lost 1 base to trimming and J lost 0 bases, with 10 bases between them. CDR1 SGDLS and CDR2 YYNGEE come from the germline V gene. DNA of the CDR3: TGTGCCAGCAGCGTATCGACTACCTCGAACACCGGGGAGCTGTTTTTT. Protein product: CASSVSTTSNTGELFF.

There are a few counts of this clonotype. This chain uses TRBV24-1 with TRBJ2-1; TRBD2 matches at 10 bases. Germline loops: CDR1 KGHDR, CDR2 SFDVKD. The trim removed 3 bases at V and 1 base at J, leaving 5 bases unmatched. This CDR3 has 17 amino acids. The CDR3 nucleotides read TGTGCCACCAGTGATCGGAAGACTAGCGGGTCCTACAATGAGCAGTTCTTC. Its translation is CATSDRKTSGSYNEQFF.

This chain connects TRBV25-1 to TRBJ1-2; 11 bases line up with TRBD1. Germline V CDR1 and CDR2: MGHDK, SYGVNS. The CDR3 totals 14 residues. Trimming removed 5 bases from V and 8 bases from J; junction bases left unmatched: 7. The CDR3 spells CASSRRTGGDGYTF. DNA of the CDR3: TGTGCCAGCAGTCGTAGGACAGGGGGCGACGGCTACACCTTC.

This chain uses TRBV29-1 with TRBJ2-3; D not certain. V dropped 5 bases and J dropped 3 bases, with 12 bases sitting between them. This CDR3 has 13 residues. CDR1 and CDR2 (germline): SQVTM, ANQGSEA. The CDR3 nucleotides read TGCAGCGTTTCACAGCCCCTGACAGATACGCAGTATTTT. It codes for CSVSQPLTDTQYF.

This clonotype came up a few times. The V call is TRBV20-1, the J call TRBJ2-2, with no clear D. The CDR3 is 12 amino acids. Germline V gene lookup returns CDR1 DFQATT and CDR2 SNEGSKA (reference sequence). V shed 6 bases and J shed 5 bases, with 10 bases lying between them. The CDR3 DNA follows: TGCAGTGCCACCCGAGGAACCGGGGAGCTGTTTTTT. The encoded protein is CSATRGTGELFF.

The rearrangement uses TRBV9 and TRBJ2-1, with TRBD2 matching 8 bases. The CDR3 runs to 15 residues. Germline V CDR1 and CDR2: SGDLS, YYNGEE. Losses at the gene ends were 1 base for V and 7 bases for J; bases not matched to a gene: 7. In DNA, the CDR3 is TGTGCCAGCAGCGTACAAGCGGGAGAGCTAAATGAGCAGTTCTTC. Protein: CASSVQAGELNEQFF.

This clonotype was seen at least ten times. The CDR3 nucleotides are TGTGCCAGCAGCTTGAGGGGCAGCGGCTCCTACAATGAGCAGTTCTTC. Encoded protein: CASSLRGSGSYNEQFF. The V and J genes are TRBV11-3 and TRBJ2-1, with D perhaps assigned TRBD1 or TRBD2 (5 bases each). The CDR3 is 16 amino acids. V was pared by 3 bases and J by 0 bases, with 12 bases between. From germline, CDR1 is SGHNT and CDR2 YENEEA.

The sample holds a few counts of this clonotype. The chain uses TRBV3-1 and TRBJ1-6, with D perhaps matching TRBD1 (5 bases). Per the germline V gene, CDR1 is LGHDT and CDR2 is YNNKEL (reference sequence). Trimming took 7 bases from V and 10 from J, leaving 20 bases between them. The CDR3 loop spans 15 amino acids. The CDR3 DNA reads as TGTGCCAGCACCGTGGCTTCCGGGGGGACCTCACCCCTCCACTTT. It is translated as CASTVASGGTSPLHF.

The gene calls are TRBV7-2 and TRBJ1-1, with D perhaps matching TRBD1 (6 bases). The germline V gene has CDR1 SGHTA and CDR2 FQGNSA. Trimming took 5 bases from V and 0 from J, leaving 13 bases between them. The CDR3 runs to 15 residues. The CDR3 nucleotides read TGTGCCAGCAGCCATTCAGGGGACCTGAACACTGAAGCTTTCTTT. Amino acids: CASSHSGDLNTEAFF.

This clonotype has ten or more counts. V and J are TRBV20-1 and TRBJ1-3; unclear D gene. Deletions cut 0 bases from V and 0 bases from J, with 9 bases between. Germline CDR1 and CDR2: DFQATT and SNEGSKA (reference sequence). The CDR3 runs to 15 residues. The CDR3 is CSARDPRSSGNTIYF. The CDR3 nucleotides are TGCAGTGCTAGAGATCCCAGGAGCTCTGGAAACACCATATATTTT.

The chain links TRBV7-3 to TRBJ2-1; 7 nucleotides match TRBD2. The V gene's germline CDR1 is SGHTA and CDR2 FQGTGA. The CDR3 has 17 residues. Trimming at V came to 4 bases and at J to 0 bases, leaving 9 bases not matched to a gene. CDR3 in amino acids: CASSSLASGSSYNEQFF. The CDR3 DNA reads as TGTGCCAGCAGCTCCCTCGCTAGCGGCAGCTCCTACAATGAGCAGTTCTTC.

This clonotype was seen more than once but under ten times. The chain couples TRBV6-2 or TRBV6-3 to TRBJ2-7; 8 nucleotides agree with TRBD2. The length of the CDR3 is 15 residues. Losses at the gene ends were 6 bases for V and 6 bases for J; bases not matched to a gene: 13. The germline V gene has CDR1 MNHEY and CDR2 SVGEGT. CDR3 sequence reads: CASRSSGRGHAEQYF. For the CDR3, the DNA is TGTGCCAGCAGATCCAGCGGGAGAGGCCATGCCGAGCAGTACTTC.

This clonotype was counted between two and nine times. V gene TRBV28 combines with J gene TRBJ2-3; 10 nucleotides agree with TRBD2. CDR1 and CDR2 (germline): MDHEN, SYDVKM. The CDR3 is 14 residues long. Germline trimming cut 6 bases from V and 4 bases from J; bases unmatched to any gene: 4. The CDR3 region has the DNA TGTGCCAGCAGGGCTAGCGGGAGTCCAGATACGCAGTATTTT. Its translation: CASRASGSPDTQYF. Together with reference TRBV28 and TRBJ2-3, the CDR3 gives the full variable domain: DVKVTQSSRYLVKRTGEKVFLECVQDMDHENMFWYRQDPGLGLRLIYFSYDVKMKEKGDIPEGYSVSREKKERFSLILESASTNQTSMYLCASRASGSPDTQYFGPGTRLTVL.

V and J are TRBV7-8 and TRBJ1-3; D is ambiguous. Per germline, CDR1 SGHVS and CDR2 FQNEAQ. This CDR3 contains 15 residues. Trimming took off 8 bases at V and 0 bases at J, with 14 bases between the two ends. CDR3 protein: CASQITQSSGNTIYF. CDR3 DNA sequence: TGTGCCAGCCAGATCACCCAAAGCTCTGGAAACACCATATATTTT.

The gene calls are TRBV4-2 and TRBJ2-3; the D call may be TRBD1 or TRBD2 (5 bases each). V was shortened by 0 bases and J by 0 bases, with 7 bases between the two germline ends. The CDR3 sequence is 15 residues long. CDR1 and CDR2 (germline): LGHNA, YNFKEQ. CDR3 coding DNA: TGTGCCAGCAGCCAAGACGGGGACAGCACAGATACGCAGTATTTT. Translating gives CASSQDGDSTDTQYF.

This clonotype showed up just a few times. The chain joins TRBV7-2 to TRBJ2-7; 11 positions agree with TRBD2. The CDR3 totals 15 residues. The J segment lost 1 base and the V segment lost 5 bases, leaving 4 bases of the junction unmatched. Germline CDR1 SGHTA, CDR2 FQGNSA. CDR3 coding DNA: TGTGCCAGCAGCCGGACTAGCGGGCAATCCTACGAGCAGTACTTC. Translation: CASSRTSGQSYEQYF.

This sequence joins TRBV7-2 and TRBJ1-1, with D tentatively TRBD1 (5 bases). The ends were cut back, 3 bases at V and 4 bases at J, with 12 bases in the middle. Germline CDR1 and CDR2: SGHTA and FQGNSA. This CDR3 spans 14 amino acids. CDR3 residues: CASSFSQGVTEAFF. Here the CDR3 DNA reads TGTGCCAGCAGCTTTTCCCAGGGCGTCACTGAAGCTTTCTTT.